Described below is a single T cell receptor (beta chain) sequence and its context. Its antigen is unknown. The data originate from a study of cytomegalovirus exposure and HLA in healthy donors. Overall study results and limits: According to the study, 180 or so TCR beta chains were cytomegalovirus-associated.

V was trimmed by 4 bases and J by 0 bases, leaving 13 bases between them. Germline lookup yields CDR1 KGHSY and CDR2 FQNENV. The length of the CDR3 is 16 residues. This table comes from immunoSEQ multiplex PCR, and its TCRdb copy is limited to in-frame clones, with some not included. The sample yields about 130,000 clones, 85% to 95% seen once. The chain carries TRBV16 and TRBJ2-1, with unresolved D. This clonotype was obtained from a young woman in good health and CMV-seronegative. The sequencing input was PBMCs. CDR3 in DNA: TGTGCCAGCAGCCTCCAAGCGTCCGGCTCCTACAATGAGCAGTTCTTC. It specifies CASSLQASGSYNEQFF.